A single sample is the source of the 19 T cell receptor beta chains below, sequenced in a study of shared clonotypes between healthy human individuals. Measured with immunoSEQ multiplex PCR; TCRdb has only the in-frame clones, and not every one. Found here are millions of clones, around 95% of them singletons; the top ten hold 0.13%. The sequenced sample was naive CD4+ T cells sorted from blood. Regarding subset: CD45RA+ positively selected. These receptor sequences come from a man aged 18 to 29 in good health.

CDR3 amino acids: CASRWQGVDGYTF. CDR3 nucleotides: TGTGCCAGCAGATGGCAGGGTGTCGATGGCTACACCTTC. The rearrangement links TRBV7-9 to TRBJ1-2; possibly TRBD1 for D (5 bases). The CDR3 extends over 13 amino acids. The germline V and J ends were trimmed by 6 bases and 6 bases, with 14 bases remaining between them. Germline V gives CDR1 SEHNR, CDR2 FQNEAQ (reference sequence).

On this clone: Germline and junction disagree at one end, which may indicate a read error. The V and J genes are TRBV11-3 and TRBJ2-5, with D possibly being TRBD1 (8 bases). Germline V CDR1 and CDR2: SGHNT, YENEEA. The length of the CDR3 is 16 residues. DNA of the CDR3: TGTGCCGGCAGCTCACGGGGGGCAGGGGGCCGGGAGACCCAGTACTTC. This gives the protein CAGSSRGAGGRETQYF.

The chain uses TRBV30 and TRBJ2-2; the D call may be TRBD1 or TRBD2 (5 bases each). This CDR3 comprises 17 residues. Trimming removed 0 bases at V and 5 bases at J, with 19 bases between. The germline V gene has CDR1 GTSNPN and CDR2 SVGIG (reference sequence). CDR3 coding DNA: TGTGCCTGGAGTGTTTGGGGGACGACCCCCGGGACCGGGGAGCTGTTTTTT. As protein: CAWSVWGTTPGTGELFF.

The CDR3 region is CASSFSGRESGELFF. DNA for the CDR3: TGCGCCAGCAGCTTTAGCGGGAGGGAATCCGGGGAGCTGTTTTTT. J is TRBJ2-2 and V is TRBV5-1; 11 nucleotides match TRBD2. CDR1 SGHRS and CDR2 YFSETQ come from the germline V gene. The V and J ends lost 2 bases and 6 bases, in that order; junction bases with no gene match: 3. The CDR3 covers 15 residues. Drawing the rest from reference TRBV5-1 and TRBJ2-2, the complete variable domain is KAGVTQTPRYLIKTRGQQVTLSCSPISGHRSVSWYQQTPGQGLQFLFEYFSETQRNKGNFPGRFSGRQFSNSRSEMNVSTLELGDSALYLCASSFSGRESGELFFGEGSRLTVL.

The rearrangement uses TRBV5-1 and TRBJ2-2; 8 nucleotides match TRBD1. The length of the CDR3 is 16 residues. The germline V gene encodes CDR1 SGHRS and CDR2 YFSETQ. The V gene end was trimmed by 4 bases and the J gene end by 7 bases; junction bases not matched to a gene: 12. The CDR3 spells CASSGEGQGSGGELFF. The DNA for the CDR3 is TGCGCCAGCAGCGGGGAAGGACAGGGTTCTGGCGGGGAGCTGTTTTTT.

The rearrangement links TRBV27 to TRBJ1-5, with no clear D. Germline values: CDR1 MNHEY, CDR2 SMNVEV (reference sequence). Trimming took off 6 bases at V and 5 bases at J, with 11 bases between the two ends. The length of the CDR3 is 13 residues. DNA of the CDR3: TGTGCCAGCAGCCCGATGCCCTATCAGCCCCAGCATTTT. This sequence encodes CASSPMPYQPQHF.

The chain combines TRBV14 with TRBJ1-6, with D maybe TRBD1 (6 bases). Per the germline V gene, CDR1 is SGHDN and CDR2 is FVKESK. The CDR3 loop spans 18 amino acids. V was shortened by 1 base and J by 1 base, with 14 bases between the two germline ends. The CDR3 coding sequence is TGTGCCAGCAGCCAAGGACTTGCAGGGGTGTCCTATAATTCACCCCTCCACTTT. Translating gives CASSQGLAGVSYNSPLHF. The variable domain in full, with the rest retrieved from reference TRBV14 and TRBJ1-6, is EAGVTQFPSHSVIEKGQTVTLRCDPISGHDNLYWYRRVMGKEIKFLLHFVKESKQDESGMPNNRFLAERTGGTYSTLKVQPAELEDSGVYFCASSQGLAGVSYNSPLHFGNGTRLTVT.

With respect to this clone: This could be a read error, since a much larger clone is one nucleotide away. The CDR3 DNA reads TGTGCCAGCAGCCGGGACAGGAGTAATTCACCCCTCCACTTT. This codes for CASSRDRSNSPLHF. J is TRBJ1-6 and V is TRBV5-4, with TRBD1 identical over 8 bases. V lost 4 bases, J lost 6 bases, and 3 bases stayed unmatched. Germline V gene data show CDR1 as SGHNT and CDR2 as YYREEE (reference sequence). This CDR3 region has 14 residues.

The chain links TRBV7-4 to TRBJ2-7; D is unclear. The CDR3 is 17 amino acids. V shed 1 base and J shed 1 base, with 17 bases lying between them. The germline V gene encodes CDR1 SGHVT and CDR2 SQSDAQ. This CDR3 reads CASSLGRLQCISYEQYF. CDR3 bases: TGTGCCAGCAGCTTAGGACGGCTACAGTGTATTTCCTACGAGCAGTACTTC.

The chain is built from TRBV30 and TRBJ1-1; D is unclear. Deletions cut 0 bases from V and 3 bases from J, with 8 bases between. CDR3 length: 13 residues. Germline lookup yields CDR1 GTSNPN and CDR2 SVGIG (reference sequence). This CDR3 reads CAWSVGWDTEAFF. CDR3 bases: TGTGCCTGGAGTGTCGGTTGGGACACTGAAGCTTTCTTT.

This sequence joins TRBV9 and TRBJ2-3; D is perhaps TRBD2 (5 bases). From germline, CDR1 is SGDLS and CDR2 YYNGEE. This CDR3 region has 16 residues. V dropped 0 bases and J dropped 2 bases, with 13 bases sitting between them. The CDR3 bases are TGTGCCAGCAGCGTAGACCTCCGGACTCTCACAGATACGCAGTATTTT. This sequence encodes CASSVDLRTLTDTQYF.

This clone was recorded once. The junction differs from germline at one of its ends, possibly a read error. The chain carries TRBV10-3 and TRBJ2-2; D is possibly TRBD2 (5 bases). The germline gives CDR1 ENHRY, CDR2 SYGVKD. The CDR3 is 16 residues long. DNA of the CDR3: TGTGCCATCAGGCAAACACTAGGCTCCAACACCGGGGAGCTATTTTTT. Encoded protein: CAIRQTLGSNTGELFF.

J is TRBJ1-3 and V is TRBV7-2; a weak D match, TRBD1 (6 bases). V was cut by 3 bases and J by 1 base, with 10 bases left in between. Germline-derived CDR1 and CDR2 are SGHTA and FQGNSA. The CDR3 has 15 amino acids. The CDR3 is CASSFGGQSGNTIYF. The CDR3 DNA is TGTGCCAGCAGCTTCGGGGGGCAGTCTGGAAACACCATATATTTT.

The rearrangement uses TRBV7-2 and TRBJ2-2, with D unclear. Germline CDR1 and CDR2: SGHTA and FQGNSA. The V gene lost 2 bases and the J gene lost 1 base, with 8 bases spanning the gap. The CDR3 runs to 15 residues. This CDR3 is CASSLKAKNTGELFF. The CDR3 DNA follows: TGTGCCAGCAGCTTAAAGGCCAAGAACACCGGGGAGCTGTTTTTT.

About this clone: This sample includes further DNA sequences coding for the same CDR3. The chain has TRBV18 and TRBJ1-1, with D possibly matching TRBD1 (6 bases). Per germline, CDR1 KGHSH and CDR2 LQKENI. Trimming stripped 1 base from V and 1 base from J, with 7 bases between. The length of the CDR3 is 14 residues. The CDR3 DNA follows: TGTGCCAGCTCACCACAGACAGGGAACACTGAAGCTTTCTTT. This sequence encodes CASSPQTGNTEAFF. Based on the CDR3 plus reference TRBV18 and TRBJ1-1, the full variable domain is NAGVMQNPRHLVRRRGQEARLRCSPMKGHSHVYWYRQLPEEGLKFMVYLQKENIIDESGMPKERFSAEFPKEGPSILRIQQVVRGDSAAYFCASSPQTGNTEAFFGQGTRLTVV.

The V call is TRBV2, the J call TRBJ1-6, with D hard to call. Germline lookup yields CDR1 SNHLY and CDR2 FYNNEI. The CDR3 length is 13 residues. Trimming stripped 6 bases from V and 7 bases from J, with 10 bases between. The CDR3 nucleotides are TGTGCCAGCAGCTCGGACGGGAATTCACCCCTCCACTTT. Amino acids: CASSSDGNSPLHF.

This chain links TRBV19 with TRBJ1-5; D not certain. Germline V CDR1 and CDR2: LNHDA, SQIVND (reference sequence). V lost 1 base, J lost 4 bases, and 2 bases lay in between. The CDR3 contains 12 residues. In DNA form, the CDR3 reads TGTGCCAGTAGTATAGCGAATCAGCCCCAGCATTTT. Its translation: CASSIANQPQHF.

The V and J genes are TRBV4-3 and TRBJ2-1, with TRBD2 identical over 7 bases. V shed 1 base and J 12 bases; nucleotides not matched to a gene: 9. The CDR3 consists of 14 residues. Germline V gene sequence: CDR1 LGHNA, CDR2 YSLEER. CDR3 DNA sequence: TGCGCCAGCAGCCAAGTTCAAGTATCGGGGGGGCAGTTCTTC. It specifies CASSQVQVSGGQFF.

The V and J genes are TRBV7-6 and TRBJ1-6; D remains unclear. The ends were cut back, 5 bases at V and 8 bases at J, with 10 bases in the middle. CDR3 size: 13 residues. Germline CDR1 reads SGHVS; CDR2 reads FNYEAQ. CDR3 sequence (DNA): TGTGCCAGCAGCACCCGCCTAGATTCACCCCTCCACTTT. As protein: CASSTRLDSPLHF.